The source of this T cell receptor (beta chain) is a study of blood T cell repertoires in COVID-19. Across the whole study: The analysed material was cDNA or gDNA that came from T cells, B-cell-depleted T cells, or PBMCs.

Germline-derived CDR1 and CDR2 are LGHDT and YNNKEL (reference sequence). The CDR3 totals 15 residues. V shed 4 bases and J 2 bases; nucleotides not matched to a gene: 5. Methods used by the authors: Estimates of nucleated cell counts were drawn from the amplification of reference gene primers. Sequencing was performed with immunoSEQ multiplex PCR; in TCRdb, only in-frame clones are kept and a portion is missing. D and trimming were read from the DNA, whereas the V and J calls and clone size are those reported in that table. The sample records 280,000 or so clones, 83% being singletons. The rearrangement joins TRBV3-1 (or the pseudogene TRBV3-2) to TRBJ2-5, with TRBD2 matching over 9 bases. This clonotype was sampled from a woman between 50 and 59 years old who had recovered from COVID-19. The sequenced material came from peripheral blood. The CDR3 loop is CASSRIAGEQETQYF. The DNA for the CDR3 is TGTGCCAGCAGCCGAATAGCGGGGGAGCAAGAGACCCAGTACTTC.